This T cell receptor (beta chain) was captured in a study of shared clonotypes between healthy human individuals. Sequencing was performed with immunoSEQ multiplex PCR; in TCRdb, only in-frame clones are kept and a portion is missing. The repertoire consists of about 1.5 million clones, with roughly 96% occurring once and the leading ten covering approximately 1.2%. The CDR3 contains 21 residues. The germline CDR1 and CDR2 sequences are MNHEY and SMNVEV (reference sequence). The trim removed 4 bases at V and 9 bases at J, leaving 25 bases unmatched. This sequence originates from a man aged 25-40 years in good health. Input material: naive CD4+ T cells sorted from blood. Subset meaning: CD45RA+ positively selected. The chain couples TRBV27 to TRBJ2-5, with 14 bases aligning to TRBD2. Written as DNA, the CDR3 is TGTGCCAGCAGTTACCGGGTGACTAGCGGGAGGGCCAGTTCGGTTCCGCTGCCCCAGTACTTC. This translates into CASSYRVTSGRASSVPLPQYF.